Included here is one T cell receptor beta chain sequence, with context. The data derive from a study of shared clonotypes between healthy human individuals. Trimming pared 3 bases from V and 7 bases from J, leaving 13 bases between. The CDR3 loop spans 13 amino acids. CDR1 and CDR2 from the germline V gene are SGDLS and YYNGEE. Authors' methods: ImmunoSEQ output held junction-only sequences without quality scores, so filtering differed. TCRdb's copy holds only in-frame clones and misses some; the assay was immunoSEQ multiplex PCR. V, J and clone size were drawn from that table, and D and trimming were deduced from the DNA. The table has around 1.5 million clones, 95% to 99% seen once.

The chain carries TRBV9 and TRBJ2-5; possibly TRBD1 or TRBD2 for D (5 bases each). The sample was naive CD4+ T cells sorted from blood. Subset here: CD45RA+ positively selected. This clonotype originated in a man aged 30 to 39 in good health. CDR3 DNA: TGTGCCAGCAGCGCAGAGGGTGGGGGGACCCAGTACTTC. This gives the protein CASSAEGGGTQYF.